Sequencing of this TCR beta chain was carried out in a study of T cells after yellow fever vaccination (dated by TCRdb to the late 2010s). Some background on the complete study: The SMART-Seq v4 Ultra Low Input RNA kit was used to prepare libraries from fractions with low cell numbers. To track T-cell clones before and after primary and booster YFV17D yellow fever vaccination, bulk TCR alpha and beta repertoires were sequenced longitudinally. Two healthy male donors, one aged 18 to 30 and one aged 30 to 39 years, were included in the cohort. Blood was drawn at multiple timepoints before and after primary and secondary immunization, with bulk PBMC replicates and cell subsets isolated.

This clonotype occurred many times. What antigen it recognizes has not been identified. Within one base of it there is no much larger clone, and no base qualities were kept. Synthesis of TCR cDNA relied on 5'RACE template switching, a step that introduced a universal primer site along with unique molecular identifiers. Priming of cDNA synthesis was performed from both the TCR alpha and TCR beta constant segments. Library amplification used two PCR steps, and the second PCR step added sample barcodes and sequencing adapters. Sequencing of libraries was performed on Illumina HiSeq 2500 (2x100 bp) or NovaSeq (2x150 bp). Per the authors' processing: Demultiplexing of reads and collapsing into UMI consensus sequences were performed with MIGEC, and V(D)J alignment was carried out with MiXCR. Using edgeR on replicate PBMC samples, clonotypes were called vaccine-responding if FDR was below 0.01 and the log2 fold change was above 5 up to day 15. Each bulk clonotype received a CD4 or CD8 identity based on whether the sequenced CD4 or CD8 repertoire contained that clonotype at higher abundance. Using fastp trimming at Q25 and MiXCR clonotype assembly, TCRdb reanalyzed the public sequencing data and kept in-frame beta chains. Under each unique CDR3 protein, matching rows form one entry showing the most common genes and DNA. What appears here as the V and J calls and clone size reflects TCRdb's work, not the paper's. A total of hundreds of thousands of distinct CDR3 sequences appear in this sample, 12% of them only once. The top ten constitute under 15% of the sample.

Findings and caveats that apply to the study as a whole: Because the study included only a couple of donors, the extent to which the findings can be generalized is limited. Compared with the primary T-cell response, the secondary T-cell response was weaker but faster, peaking on day 5 rather than day 15. Most clones expanded after primary vaccination (around 96% of CD4 and approximately 86% of CD8) were re-detected after the booster, suggesting that broad memory maintenance occurred. Computational filtering was required because FACS-sorted repertoires could contain abundant contaminating clonotypes from the bulk population. A small share of clonotypes was detected in both CD4 and CD8 compartments, with the overlap likely arising from convergent recombination.

From its cysteine to its phenylalanine, the CDR3 spans 16 amino acids. The retained sequence is limited to the CDR3, 48 bases, with the frame set at the first base. The sample's treatment or condition label, decoded: live attenuated yellow fever vaccine strain. At every blood-draw timepoint, two biological replicates of bulk PBMCs were collected. A standard Ficoll-Paque protocol was used to isolate PBMCs from peripheral blood. TriZol was used to extract RNA from bulk PBMCs, from CD4 and CD8 fractions, and from dextramer-positive and dextramer-negative fractions. The sample was PBMCs, taken on the day of the yellow fever booster vaccination. The receptor comes from a man aged 25-45 years who received the YFV17D yellow fever vaccine. Rearrangement joined TRBV21-1 to TRBJ2-7. TRBV21-1 has pseudogene status. The sequenced DNA is TGTGCCAGCACCCCGATATGGGGTGTAACTAACTACGAGCAGTACTTC. Translation gives CASTPIWGVTNYEQYF.